This is a list of T cell receptor beta chains from one sample in a study of blood T cells in healthy people across ages. TCRdb analysed the 5' RACE reads with MiXCR anew, one entry per CDR3 protein. The profile shows about 1.1 million distinct CDR3 sequences, more than 30% of them singletons. The source material was blood. The origin of the receptors is a man aged 18 to 35 in good health. CDR3s include the opening cysteine and the closing phenylalanine or tryptophan. Fields, in order: CDR3 protein, CDR3 DNA, D gene, clone size, J gene, V gene. D genes are given only for firm matches. Some rows have no size entry. The others give once, few or many, or a class for an expanded clone.

CASSHLPEKLFF,TGTGCCAGCAGCCACCTCCCGGAAAAACTGTTTTTT,.,.,TRBJ1-4,TRBV11-2
CASSVGREAASYEQYF,TGTGCCAGCAGCGTAGGTCGGGAGGCGGCCTCCTACGAGCAGTACTTC,TRBD2,.,TRBJ2-7,TRBV9
CASSFDASYEQYF,TGTGCCAGCAGTTTTGACGCATCCTACGAGCAGTACTTC,.,.,TRBJ2-7,TRBV6-2/TRBV6-3
CASSPGSPAEAFF,TGTGCCAGCAGCCCAGGGAGTCCGGCTGAAGCTTTCTTT,.,.,TRBJ1-1,TRBV14
CASNNRDSDTQYF,TGTGCCAGCAACAATAGGGACTCAGATACGCAGTATTTT,.,few,TRBJ2-3,TRBV3-1
CAWSGRDTQYF,TGTGCCTGGAGTGGCAGGGATACGCAGTATTTT,.,.,TRBJ2-3,TRBV30
CASSLSDRGTYEQYF,TGTGCCAGCAGCTTGAGCGACAGGGGGACCTACGAGCAGTACTTC,TRBD1,.,TRBJ2-7,TRBV7-2
CAISGTVYNEQFF,TGTGCCATCAGTGGGACTGTCTACAATGAGCAGTTCTTC,.,few,TRBJ2-1,TRBV10-3
CASSPGQLDSYNEQYF,TGTGCCAGCTCCCCGGGACAGCTAGACTCCTACAATGAGCAGTACTTC,TRBD1,.,TRBJ2-7,TRBV18
CASSYAEKGEASTDTQYF,TGTGCCAGCAGTTACGCCGAGAAGGGGGAGGCTAGCACAGATACGCAGTATTTT,.,many,TRBJ2-3,TRBV2
CASAGTANQPQHF,TGTGCCAGCGCCGGGACAGCTAATCAGCCCCAGCATTTT,TRBD1,few,TRBJ1-5,TRBV2
CASSLDPDPGNTEAFF,TGTGCCAGCAGCTTAGACCCTGACCCGGGCAACACTGAAGCTTTCTTT,.,.,TRBJ1-1,TRBV11-2
CASSAVAGSSYNEQYF,TGTGCCAGCAGTGCAGTAGCGGGGAGCTCCTACAATGAGCAGTACTTC,TRBD2,.,TRBJ2-7,TRBV6-1
CASSSTEKGGYGYTF,TGTGCCAGCAGTTCGACAGAGAAAGGCGGCTATGGCTACACCTTC,.,few,TRBJ1-2,TRBV28
CASSPEGTGNTEAFF,TGCGCCAGCAGCCCGGAAGGGACAGGGAACACTGAAGCTTTCTTT,TRBD1,.,TRBJ1-1,TRBV5-1
CSARDQGDGYNSPLHF,TGCAGTGCTAGAGATCAAGGGGACGGGTATAATTCACCCCTCCACTTT,.,.,TRBJ1-6,TRBV20-1
CASSPTHLNTEAFF,TGTGCCAGCAGCCCGACCCACTTGAACACTGAAGCTTTCTTT,.,.,TRBJ1-1,TRBV7-3
CATSDSTGAWDTQYF,TGTGCCACCAGTGATTCTACAGGGGCCTGGGATACGCAGTATTTT,TRBD1,.,TRBJ2-3,TRBV24-1
CATSRLDRDDTEAFF,TGTGCCACCAGCAGATTGGACAGGGACGACACTGAAGCTTTCTTT,TRBD1,few,TRBJ1-1,TRBV15
CSVHPGGQEQFF,TGCAGCGTCCACCCCGGGGGGCAGGAGCAGTTCTTC,.,.,TRBJ2-1,TRBV29-1
CASSYDENYGYTF,TGTGCCAGCAGTTACGATGAGAACTATGGCTACACCTTC,.,.,TRBJ1-2,TRBV6-6
CASSTGTAMNTEAFF,TGCGCCAGCAGCACAGGGACCGCCATGAACACTGAAGCTTTCTTT,.,many,TRBJ1-1,TRBV5-1
CASSLVGGQEYNEQYF,TGTGCCAGCAGTTTAGTCGGGGGACAGGAGTACAATGAGCAGTACTTC,TRBD1,.,TRBJ2-7,TRBV28
CASQMGPGQGSYNEQFF,TGCGCCAGCCAAATGGGGCCTGGGCAGGGGAGCTACAATGAGCAGTTCTTC,.,few,TRBJ2-1,TRBV5-1
CSTVPGQGMSTEAFF,TGCAGCACCGTCCCGGGACAGGGGATGAGCACTGAAGCTTTCTTT,TRBD1,.,TRBJ1-1,TRBV29-1
CASSNRGRGYEQYF,TGTGCCAGCAGCAACAGGGGGCGAGGCTACGAGCAGTACTTC,TRBD1,.,TRBJ2-7,TRBV4-2
CSARDTGTVFDEQYF,TGCAGTGCTAGAGATACCGGGACTGTATTCGACGAGCAGTACTTC,.,.,TRBJ2-7,TRBV20-1
CASGKPTGAYEQYF,TGTGCTAGTGGTAAACCGACAGGCGCCTACGAGCAGTACTTC,.,.,TRBJ2-7,TRBV12-5
CASSRTGTGYTDTQYF,TGTGCCAGCAGCAGAACCGGGACAGGATACACAGATACGCAGTATTTT,TRBD1,once,TRBJ2-3,TRBV7-2
CAISESISTPYGYTF,TGTGCCATCAGTGAGTCGATTTCTACTCCTTATGGCTACACCTTC,.,.,TRBJ1-2,TRBV10-3
CASRPGYEQFF,TGTGCCAGCAGACCGGGCTATGAGCAGTTCTTC,.,.,TRBJ2-1,TRBV6-2/TRBV6-3
CASSRGTEYSQPQHF,TGTGCCAGCTCAAGAGGGACCGAATACAGTCAGCCCCAGCATTTT,.,.,TRBJ1-5,TRBV18
CASSFDRTNYGYTF,TGTGCCAGCAGTTTCGACAGGACGAACTATGGCTACACCTTC,.,.,TRBJ1-2,TRBV2
CSLRDRAGGYTF,TGCAGCCTGAGGGACAGGGCTGGTGGCTACACCTTC,TRBD1,.,TRBJ1-2,TRBV29-1
CSARGQGEIQPQHF,TGCAGTGCTAGAGGACAGGGTGAAATTCAGCCCCAGCATTTT,TRBD1,few,TRBJ1-5,TRBV20-1
CSARFTDRVEWETQYF,TGCAGTGCTAGATTCACCGACAGGGTCGAATGGGAGACCCAGTACTTC,TRBD1,few,TRBJ2-5,TRBV20-1
CASSEGQGGMNTEAFF,TGTGCCAGCAGTGAAGGGCAGGGAGGGATGAACACTGAAGCTTTCTTT,.,few,TRBJ1-1,TRBV6-1
CASRPPEGLGLTDTQYF,TGTGCCAGCAGGCCGCCAGAGGGATTAGGTCTCACAGATACGCAGTATTTT,.,few,TRBJ2-3,TRBV12-3/TRBV12-4
CSVEVRGLQQYF,TGCAGCGTTGAGGTGAGGGGGCTGCAACAGTACTTC,TRBD1,once,TRBJ2-5,TRBV29-1
CSVTGQVSSYNEQFF,TGCAGCGTTACCGGACAGGTCAGCTCCTACAATGAGCAGTTCTTC,TRBD1,few,TRBJ2-1,TRBV29-1
CASSYLQSAGPYEQYF,TGTGCCAGCAGTTACCTTCAATCGGCGGGTCCCTACGAGCAGTACTTC,.,few,TRBJ2-7,TRBV6-6
CASSVGTGNSNQPQHF,TGTGCCAGCAGCGTCGGGACAGGAAATAGCAATCAGCCCCAGCATTTT,TRBD1,few,TRBJ1-5,TRBV7-2
CASSYGRGNTIYF,TGTGCCAGCAGTTACGGAAGGGGAAACACCATATATTTT,.,.,TRBJ1-3,TRBV2
CASSVGRSYNYGYTF,TGTGCCAGCAGCGTAGGACGGAGTTATAACTATGGCTACACCTTC,.,few,TRBJ1-2,TRBV2
CASSPGGHPSTEAFF,TGTGCCAGCAGCCCGGGGGGACATCCGTCCACTGAAGCTTTCTTT,.,.,TRBJ1-1,TRBV7-9